This TCR beta chain was recovered during a study of cytomegalovirus exposure and HLA in healthy donors. Researchers ran the PCR with 60 Vbeta and 13 Jbeta primers. Sequencing was performed with immunoSEQ multiplex PCR; in TCRdb, only in-frame clones are kept and a portion is missing. The sample contains about 150,000 clones, 60% to 85% of which appear only once. Germline CDR1 is SGHRS and CDR2 is YFSETQ. The CDR3 is made up of 14 amino acids. With 0 bases clipped from V and 12 bases from J, the junction kept 5 bases outside the gene matches. The chain recombines TRBV5-1 with TRBJ2-1; TRBD1 aligns across 11 bases. This receptor was identified in a middle-aged woman in good health and CMV-seronegative. The sample consisted of PBMCs. The CDR3 region is CASSLEDRGQGQFF. Here the CDR3 DNA reads TGCGCCAGCAGCTTGGAGGACAGGGGGCAAGGGCAGTTCTTC.